This T cell receptor (beta chain) came from a study of T cell responses to AZD1222 COVID-19 vaccine. This CDR3 is built from 14 residues. Germline CDR1 is WSHSY and CDR2 is SAAADI. Trimming took off 4 bases at V and 9 bases at J, with 13 bases between the two ends. TCRdb's copy holds only in-frame clones and misses some; the assay was immunoSEQ multiplex PCR. This sample has 130,000 or so clones, with around 90% found just once. Whole-study findings and limits: Sampled repertoires all dated from after the peak T cell response. Dominant at 160-218 and 743-854, vaccine-associated CD4 TCRs also spanned spike. Most donors were white British and more were female, and clonal diversity was possibly underestimated.

This clone was seen once. Its cognate antigen is unknown. This receptor was identified in an adult in good health. Material: peripheral blood, obtained on day 0 of AZD1222 vaccination. The chain has TRBV10-2 and TRBJ1-6, with D hard to call. CDR3 sequence: CASSGPPTVSPLHF. Written as DNA, the CDR3 is TGCGCCAGCAGTGGGCCCCCGACGGTTTCACCCCTCCACTTT.